This T cell receptor (beta chain) is from a study of T cell responses to AZD1222 COVID-19 vaccine. The V end was cut by 3 bases, the J end by 7 bases, with 7 bases between. Germline V gives CDR1 LNHDA, CDR2 SQIVND (reference sequence). The CDR3 extends over 12 amino acids. Produced via immunoSEQ multiplex PCR; TCRdb's table is partial and in-frame only. Found here are some 170,000 clones, 85% to 95% of them singletons; the top ten hold 0.7% to 0.9%. The gene calls are TRBV19 and TRBJ2-1; D is undetermined. The source material was peripheral blood, sampled on day 0 of AZD1222 vaccination. This sequence was found in an adult in good health. The CDR3 protein is CASSIIANEQFF. Written as DNA, the CDR3 is TGTGCCAGTAGTATCATAGCTAATGAGCAGTTCTTC.